These 9 T cell receptor beta chains were all obtained from the same sample, sequenced in a study of glioma-infiltrating T cells after dendritic cell vaccination. The protocol was immunoSEQ multiplex PCR, while the TCRdb copy is restricted to in-frame clones and leaves out a portion. The data contain about 64,000 clones, about 81% of them singletons. Sequences were derived from blood, sampled before dendritic cell vaccination. Source of these receptors: a human donor with glioblastoma.

This chain connects TRBV7-6 to TRBJ2-2; D may be TRBD1 (6 bases). V lost 8 bases and J 5 bases, leaving 12 bases between the germline ends. Germline V gives CDR1 SGHVS, CDR2 FNYEAQ. The CDR3 length is 13 residues. The CDR3 sequence: CASRTALTGELFF. Written as DNA, the CDR3 is TGTGCCAGCCGGACAGCCCTTACCGGGGAGCTGTTTTTT.

The V call is TRBV6-5, the J call TRBJ2-5; 13 bases are shared with TRBD2. CDR1 and CDR2 (germline): MNHEY, SVGAGI. V trimming: 5 bases; J trimming: 5 bases; junction bases outside the gene matches: 2. CDR3 length: 14 amino acids. CDR3: CASSVLAGGETQYF. The CDR3 DNA reads TGTGCCAGCAGTGTACTAGCGGGGGGGGAGACCCAGTACTTC.

The V gene is TRBV5-1, the J gene TRBJ1-1; 8 positions agree with TRBD1. The CDR3 is 15 amino acids. V trimming: 4 bases; J trimming: 2 bases; junction bases outside the gene matches: 7. Germline CDR1 and CDR2: SGHRS and YFSETQ. For the CDR3, the DNA is TGCGCCAGCAGCGAACTGACAGGGGAAAACACTGAAGCTTTCTTT. Residues: CASSELTGENTEAFF.

This clone was observed a single time. The V gene is TRBV10-3, the J gene TRBJ2-5; TRBD1 matches at 8 bases. The CDR3 runs 12 residues. CDR1 and CDR2 from the germline V gene are ENHRY and SYGVKD. Trimming took 9 bases from V and 2 from J; bases not matched to a gene: 2. The CDR3 sequence is CAMGTGQETQYF. The DNA for the CDR3 is TGTGCCATGGGGACAGGACAAGAGACCCAGTACTTC.

The chain employs TRBV5-6 and TRBJ1-1, with no clear D. This CDR3 spans 13 amino acids. The germline V gene encodes CDR1 SGHDT and CDR2 YYEEEE. With 6 bases removed from V and 6 bases from J, the gap between germline ends came to 15 bases. The CDR3 reads CASTRGASSEAFF. Written as DNA, the CDR3 is TGTGCCAGCACCCGGGGAGCAAGCTCTGAAGCTTTCTTT.

This sequence joins TRBV28 and TRBJ2-3; 14 nucleotides match TRBD2. The V segment lost 7 bases and the J segment 4 bases; nucleotides outside the gene matches: 7. This CDR3 is built from 16 residues. Germline-derived CDR1 and CDR2 are MDHEN and SYDVKM. CDR3 region: CASTNGLAGGSDTQYF. CDR3 in DNA: TGTGCCAGCACCAACGGACTAGCGGGGGGATCAGATACGCAGTATTTT.

Details on this clone: At one of its ends the junction is not consistent with the germline gene, which may arise from a read error. The rearrangement links TRBV4-1 to TRBJ2-7, with a possible D match to TRBD2 (5 bases). The CDR3 spans 13 residues. The germline gives CDR1 MGHRA, CDR2 YSYEKL. The CDR3 protein is CASSQGLSYEQYF. The CDR3 nucleotides read TGCGCCAGCAGTCAAGGACTTAGCTACGAGCAGTACTTC.

CDR3 nucleotides: TGTGCCACCAGCAGAGATCGAATAATGACAGGGAATGAAAAACTGTTTTTT. Translation gives CATSRDRIMTGNEKLFF. The chain joins TRBV15 to TRBJ1-4, with 7 bases aligning to TRBD1. This CDR3 comprises 17 residues. V lost 0 bases, J lost 5 bases, and 9 bases stayed unmatched. Germline V gene data show CDR1 as LNHNV and CDR2 as YYDKDF (reference sequence). Complete variable domain (other parts from reference TRBV15 and TRBJ1-4): DAMVIQNPRYQVTQFGKPVTLSCSQTLNHNVMYWYQQKSSQAPKLLFHYYDKDFNNEADTPDNFQSRRPNTSFCFLDIRSPGLGDTAMYLCATSRDRIMTGNEKLFFGSGTQLSVL.

V and J are TRBV6-5 and TRBJ2-4; 7 nucleotides line up with TRBD2. The length of the CDR3 is 14 residues. The trim removed 6 bases at V and 7 bases at J, leaving 9 bases unmatched. The germline V gene has CDR1 MNHEY and CDR2 SVGAGI. CDR3 region: CASRLAGRENIQYF. DNA for the CDR3: TGTGCCAGCAGACTTGCAGGGCGGGAGAACATTCAGTACTTC.